A single sample is the source of the 21 T cell receptor beta chains below, sequenced in a study of Tregs in tolerant kidney transplant recipients. Mixed chimerism was transient after nonmyeloablative marrow transplants from related graft donors. Generated by immunoSEQ multiplex PCR, the TCRdb table keeps only in-frame clones and is missing some. The sample shows 84,000 or so clones, approximately 93% of them seen only once. Material: CD4+ T cells from blood (PBMCs), obtained 12 months after the transplant. The receptor source for this set is a human patient who received a combined kidney and bone marrow transplant. Some T cells may originate from the graft donor.

The rearrangement links TRBV14 to TRBJ2-3; 8 bases are shared with TRBD1. The CDR3 is 15 residues long. J gave up 2 bases and V 4 bases, and 5 bases lay outside the gene matches. Germline CDR1 reads SGHDN; CDR2 reads FVKESK. The CDR3 region has the DNA TGTGCCAGCAGCCCCCAGGGGGCTTTCACAGATACGCAGTATTTT. It translates to CASSPQGAFTDTQYF. The full variable domain, its missing parts supplied by reference TRBV14 and TRBJ2-3, is EAGVTQFPSHSVIEKGQTVTLRCDPISGHDNLYWYRRVMGKEIKFLLHFVKESKQDESGMPNNRFLAERTGGTYSTLKVQPAELEDSGVYFCASSPQGAFTDTQYFGPGTRLTVL.

The CDR3 is CASSASSGRAIGEQFF. The CDR3 bases are TGCGCCAGCAGCGCATCTAGCGGGAGGGCGATTGGGGAGCAGTTCTTC. The J gene is TRBJ2-1, the V gene TRBV5-1; 12 bases are shared with TRBD2. Germline-derived CDR1 and CDR2 are SGHRS and YFSETQ. Trimming at V came to 4 bases and at J to 10 bases, leaving 12 bases not matched to a gene. The CDR3 extends over 16 amino acids.

This chain joins TRBV6-1 and TRBJ2-7, with D perhaps TRBD1 (5 bases). This CDR3 has 14 amino acids. Trimming removed 9 bases from V and 0 bases from J, with 15 bases in between. CDR1 MNHNS and CDR2 SASEGT come from the germline V gene. In DNA, the CDR3 is TGTGCCAGTCTAACAGGCGCGTTCTCCTACGAGCAGTACTTC. It specifies CASLTGAFSYEQYF.

The chain couples TRBV1 to TRBJ1-1; no check of the table's D call, TRBD1, against the DNA was made. TRBV1 is a documented pseudogene. The CDR3 is made up of 10 amino acids. This CDR3 reads CTNRGQGAFF. Here the CDR3 DNA reads TGCACCAATCGAGGACAGGGCGCTTTCTTT.

The rearrangement links TRBV2 to TRBJ1-3, with 11 bases fitting TRBD1. The CDR3 sequence is 17 residues long. In germline, CDR1 is SNHLY, CDR2 FYNNEI. With 6 bases clipped from V and 1 base from J, the junction kept 8 bases outside the gene matches. The CDR3 sequence: CASSPRDRGLSGNTIYF. The CDR3 coding sequence is TGTGCCAGCAGCCCCCGGGACAGGGGGTTGTCTGGAAACACCATATATTTT.

The genes are TRBV16 and TRBJ1-5; 8 nucleotides agree with TRBD1. The CDR3 has 14 amino acids. V lost 4 bases, J lost 6 bases, and 5 bases stayed unmatched. Germline V gene data show CDR1 as KGHSY and CDR2 as FQNENV. The CDR3 reads CASSPGQGRQPQHF. CDR3 in DNA: TGTGCCAGCAGCCCAGGACAGGGTCGTCAGCCCCAGCATTTT.

This chain uses TRBV5-4 with TRBJ2-3; 8 positions match TRBD2. Germline V gene data show CDR1 as SGHNT and CDR2 as YYREEE (reference sequence). CDR3 length equals 15 residues. V dropped 5 bases and J dropped 2; count of bases not matched to a gene: 7. This CDR3 is CASSRGGLSTDTQYF. In nucleotides, the CDR3 is TGTGCCAGCAGTCGGGGGGGACTATCCACAGATACGCAGTATTTT. The full variable domain, rest sourced from reference TRBV5-4 and TRBJ2-3, is ETGVTQSPTHLIKTRGQQVTLRCSSQSGHNTVSWYQQALGQGPQFIFQYYREEENGRGNFPPRFSGLQFPNYSSELNVNALELDDSALYLCASSRGGLSTDTQYFGPGTRLTVL.

V gene TRBV4-2 combines with J gene TRBJ1-3; 7 nucleotides align to TRBD1. The germline V gene has CDR1 LGHNA and CDR2 YNFKEQ. The length of the CDR3 is 17 residues. Trimming took 1 base from V and 0 from J; bases not matched to a gene: 6. In nucleotides, the CDR3 is TGTGCCAGCAGCCAAGGGACGGACAGGCTCTCTGGAAACACCATATATTTT. It translates to CASSQGTDRLSGNTIYF.

Comments on this clone: Other nucleotide sequences in the sample specify the same CDR3. CDR3 in DNA: TGCAGCGTTGAGGGGGGGAGAGGGACAGATACGCAGTATTTT. Its protein product is CSVEGGRGTDTQYF. The V gene is TRBV29-1, the J gene TRBJ2-3; 7 bases align to TRBD2. The V and J ends lost 3 bases and 3 bases, in that order; junction bases with no gene match: 6. Per the germline V gene, CDR1 is SQVTM and CDR2 is ANQGSEA. The CDR3 is 14 amino acids.

This chain joins TRBV23-1 and TRBJ2-7, with 8 bases matching TRBD1. TRBV23-1 is sorted into the ORF group, with uncertain function. The junction had 7 bases not matched to a gene; V was cut back by 0 bases and J by 0 bases. The length of the CDR3 is 17 residues. For the CDR3, the DNA is TGCGCCAGCAGTCAATCTAGACAGGGGCGTTCCTCCTACGAGCAGTACTTC. Translation gives CASSQSRQGRSSYEQYF.

The V gene is TRBV7-8, the J gene TRBJ1-5; tentative D call: TRBD1 (5 bases). V lost 1 base, J lost 7 bases, and 14 bases lay in between. The V gene's germline CDR1 is SGHVS and CDR2 FQNEAQ. The CDR3 is made up of 15 amino acids. The CDR3 coding sequence is TGTGCCAGCAGCTTAGTCCAGGGCCCGGTCCAGCCCCAGCATTTT. Translation: CASSLVQGPVQPQHF.

This clone was found once. This rearrangement joins TRBV11-3 to TRBJ2-4; 12 bases fit TRBD2. V trimming: 1 base; J trimming: 4 bases; junction bases outside the gene matches: 2. The CDR3 is 16 residues long. The V gene's germline CDR1 is SGHNT and CDR2 YENEEA. CDR3 sequence reads: CASSLGGTSGKNIQYF. The CDR3 coding sequence is TGTGCCAGCAGCTTAGGAGGGACTAGCGGGAAAAACATTCAGTACTTC.

CDR3 in amino acids: CAISESSGGYQPQHF. Here the CDR3 DNA reads TGTGCCATCAGTGAGTCGAGCGGGGGGTATCAGCCCCAGCATTTT. The chain combines TRBV10-3 with TRBJ1-5; TRBD1 might be the D (5 bases). The germline gives CDR1 ENHRY, CDR2 SYGVKD. This CDR3 region has 15 residues. Trimming stripped 0 bases from V and 5 bases from J, with 11 bases between.

A single count supports this clone. The chain is built from TRBV7-2 and TRBJ2-7; TRBD2 matches 11 bases. The J segment lost 7 bases and the V segment lost 0 bases, leaving 5 bases of the junction unmatched. This CDR3 region has 15 residues. In germline, CDR1 is SGHTA, CDR2 FQGNSA. CDR3 coding DNA: TGTGCCAGCAGCTTAGCTGGGACTAGCGGCGGGGAGCAGTACTTC. Translated: CASSLAGTSGGEQYF.

The chain carries TRBV4-2 and TRBJ2-3; 8 bases match TRBD2. This CDR3 has 16 residues. Germline CDR1 and CDR2: LGHNA and YNFKEQ. After removal of 0 bases from V and 4 bases from J, the junction contained 6 bases not matched to a gene. CDR3 nucleotides: TGTGCCAGCAGCCAAGATTCGTGGCGGGGGGCAGATACGCAGTATTTT. It codes for CASSQDSWRGADTQYF.

This sequence joins TRBV15 and TRBJ2-5; D remains ambiguous. The CDR3 runs to 12 residues. The V end lost 4 bases, the J end lost 13 bases, and 16 bases lay between the germline ends. Looked up from germline, CDR1 is LNHNV and CDR2 is YYDKDF (reference sequence). The CDR3 here is CATSTNRQERYF. The CDR3 DNA sequence: TGTGCCACCAGCACCAACCGCCAAGAGAGGTACTTC.

The chain combines TRBV2 with TRBJ2-7; D possibly corresponds to TRBD1 (6 bases). Germline assignment: CDR1 SNHLY and CDR2 FYNNEI. This CDR3 is 11 amino acids long. The V gene lost 6 bases and the J gene lost 3 bases, with 6 bases spanning the gap. The chain's CDR3 is CASRDSYEQYF. CDR3 DNA: TGTGCCAGCAGGGACAGCTACGAGCAGTACTTC.

The chain is built from TRBV9 and TRBJ2-5; 13 nucleotides match TRBD2. The CDR3 consists of 16 residues. Trimming cost V 1 base and J 5 bases; bases outside gene matches: 5. Germline V gene data show CDR1 as SGDLS and CDR2 as YYNGEE. The CDR3 sequence is CASSVSSTSGRETQYF. The CDR3, as DNA: TGTGCCAGCAGCGTATCTTCGACTAGCGGGAGGGAGACCCAGTACTTC.

Notes on this clone: Additional DNA sequences in this sample encode the identical CDR3. The chain couples TRBV5-1 to TRBJ2-7; a possible D gene is TRBD1 (6 bases). Germline CDR1 SGHRS, CDR2 YFSETQ. The V gene lost 3 bases and the J gene lost 1 base, with 8 bases spanning the gap. There are 13 residues in the CDR3. CDR3 nucleotide sequence: TGCGCCAGCAGCTCAACAGGGTCCTACGAGCAGTACTTC. This codes for CASSSTGSYEQYF.

The sample holds one count of this clone. The chain couples TRBV2 to TRBJ2-3; tentative D call: TRBD2 (6 bases). CDR1 is SNHLY and CDR2 is FYNNEI in the germline V gene. V lost 1 base and J 2 bases, leaving 13 bases between the germline ends. The CDR3 consists of 16 residues. CDR3 nucleotide sequence: TGTGCCAGCAGTGAAGTAGGGGACTGGGCCACAGATACGCAGTATTTT. It codes for CASSEVGDWATDTQYF.

The chain recombines TRBV5-1 with TRBJ2-1, with 7 positions matching TRBD2. This CDR3 region has 16 residues. Unmatched junction bases numbered 4, after V lost 0 bases and J lost 1 base. Germline CDR1 reads SGHRS; CDR2 reads YFSETQ. CDR3 sequence (DNA): TGCGCCAGCAGCTTGGTGGCGGGAGCATCCTACAATGAGCAGTTCTTC. Translated, it gives CASSLVAGASYNEQFF. Using reference TRBV5-1 and TRBJ2-1 for the parts outside the CDR3, the full variable domain is KAGVTQTPRYLIKTRGQQVTLSCSPISGHRSVSWYQQTPGQGLQFLFEYFSETQRNKGNFPGRFSGRQFSNSRSEMNVSTLELGDSALYLCASSLVAGASYNEQFFGPGTRLTVL.